Listed here are 25 T cell receptor beta chains from one sample, sequenced in a study of blood T cell repertoires in COVID-19. Produced via immunoSEQ multiplex PCR; TCRdb's table is partial and in-frame only. The data show a few hundred thousand clones, approximately 84% seen once. Sequencing used PBMCs or T cells enriched from blood (not recorded which). These receptor sequences come from a man between 40 and 49 years old who had recovered from COVID-19.

Comment on this clone: This CDR3 is also generated by other DNA sequences in the sample. This sequence joins TRBV5-4 and TRBJ2-2, with 11 bases fitting TRBD2. Germline V lookup: CDR1 SGHNT, CDR2 YYREEE (reference sequence). V was clipped by 0 bases and J by 1 base; unmatched bases: 2. The CDR3 spans 17 residues. The CDR3 nucleotides are TGTGCCAGCAGCTTGGGGGGGACTAGCGGGAACACCGGGGAGCTGTTTTTT. It specifies CASSLGGTSGNTGELFF.

The chain uses TRBV9 and TRBJ2-1; 10 nucleotides match TRBD1. Germline CDR1 is SGDLS and CDR2 is YYNGEE. The length of the CDR3 is 15 residues. Losses at the gene ends were 4 bases for V and 9 bases for J; bases not matched to a gene: 10. The CDR3 region is CASSPVGTGDLEQFF. The CDR3 DNA follows: TGTGCCAGCAGCCCGGTCGGGACAGGGGATCTTGAGCAGTTCTTC.

The chain carries TRBV3-1 (or the pseudogene TRBV3-2) and TRBJ1-2; no clear D. Between the trimmed V and J ends, which lost 4 bases and 9 bases, there was a span of 18 bases. Germline values: CDR1 LGHDT, CDR2 YNNKEL (reference sequence). This CDR3 region has 14 residues. As DNA, the CDR3 is TGTGCCAGCAGCCCCAACAGTCGCGGGGTAAGCTACACCTTC. This codes for CASSPNSRGVSYTF.

The J gene is TRBJ2-7, the V gene TRBV28; 7 nucleotides agree with TRBD2. Per the germline V gene, CDR1 is MDHEN and CDR2 is SYDVKM. With V trimmed by 8 bases and J by 0 bases, 7 bases remained unmatched. The CDR3 totals 14 residues. The CDR3 spells CASLSSGRSYEQYF. The CDR3 DNA sequence: TGTGCCAGCCTTTCTAGCGGCCGCTCCTACGAGCAGTACTTC.

The rearrangement links TRBV6-2 or TRBV6-3 to TRBJ1-5; TRBD1 is a possible D gene (5 bases). This CDR3 spans 13 amino acids. Deletions cut 6 bases from V and 4 bases from J, with 10 bases between. In germline, CDR1 is MNHEY, CDR2 SVGEGT. CDR3 DNA sequence: TGTGCCAGCAGCCCTCGGGGGAATCAGCCCCAGCATTTT. Protein product: CASSPRGNQPQHF.

The V call is TRBV11-3, the J call TRBJ2-3, with D hard to call. The CDR3 covers 14 residues. Germline CDR1 reads SGHNT; CDR2 reads YENEEA. With 8 bases removed from V and 4 bases from J, the gap between germline ends came to 16 bases. CDR3 nucleotide sequence: TGTGCCAGCTCGACTGCTACCGCCCCAGATACGCAGTATTTT. Amino acids: CASSTATAPDTQYF.

The gene calls are TRBV11-2 and TRBJ2-7, with a weak D call TRBD1 (6 bases). CDR3 size: 14 residues. Trimming took 5 bases from V and 4 from J, leaving 15 bases between them. CDR1 and CDR2 (germline): SGHAT, FQNNGV. CDR3: CASSPRGGLYEQYF. CDR3 DNA sequence: TGTGCCAGCAGCCCCCGAGGGGGTCTATACGAGCAGTACTTC.

This clone was counted only a few times. The chain uses TRBV11-3 and TRBJ2-1, with 10 positions matching TRBD2. Germline CDR1 is SGHNT and CDR2 is YENEEA. Trimming at V came to 5 bases and at J to 4 bases, leaving 5 bases not matched to a gene. This CDR3 has 15 amino acids. This chain's CDR3 is CASSLAGAKYNEQFF. The CDR3 bases are TGTGCCAGCAGCCTAGCGGGAGCTAAATACAATGAGCAGTTCTTC.

The chain links TRBV28 to TRBJ1-1, with a tentative D call TRBD1 (5 bases). V lost 6 bases, J lost 0 bases, and 17 bases lay in between. Per germline, CDR1 MDHEN and CDR2 SYDVKM. This CDR3 contains 16 residues. CDR3 nucleotides: TGTGCCAGCAGCTCCTGGGGCAGAAGTATGAACACTGAAGCTTTCTTT. The encoded protein is CASSSWGRSMNTEAFF.

J is TRBJ1-5 and V is TRBV5-5; TRBD1 might be the D (6 bases). This CDR3 has 13 amino acids. The germline V gene encodes CDR1 SGHKS and CDR2 YYEKEE (reference sequence). Trimming left V 4 bases short and J 7 bases short, with 12 bases between. CDR3 residues: CASSNRAGQPQHF. The DNA for the CDR3 is TGTGCCAGCAGCAACAGGGCCGGACAGCCCCAGCATTTT.

This chain links TRBV2 with TRBJ2-2; 7 bases are shared with TRBD1. CDR3 size: 14 residues. CDR1 and CDR2 (germline): SNHLY, FYNNEI. V was pared by 7 bases and J by 7 bases, with 9 bases of the junction left unmatched. CDR3 protein: CASTRDRLGGELFF. As DNA, the CDR3 is TGTGCCAGCACCAGGGACAGATTAGGCGGGGAGCTGTTTTTT.

V gene TRBV15 combines with J gene TRBJ2-1; 10 nucleotides align to TRBD2. The V gene's germline CDR1 is LNHNV and CDR2 YYDKDF (reference sequence). The CDR3 has 14 amino acids. The V and J ends lost 8 bases and 8 bases, in that order; junction bases with no gene match: 9. CDR3 residues: CATSAGGPSDEQFF. As DNA, the CDR3 is TGTGCCACCTCAGCGGGAGGGCCATCTGATGAGCAGTTCTTC. The full variable domain, with the rest looked up from reference TRBV15 and TRBJ2-1, is DAMVIQNPRYQVTQFGKPVTLSCSQTLNHNVMYWYQQKSSQAPKLLFHYYDKDFNNEADTPDNFQSRRPNTSFCFLDIRSPGLGDTAMYLCATSAGGPSDEQFFGPGTRLTVL.

The V gene is TRBV20-1, the J gene TRBJ1-1; tentative D call: TRBD1 (6 bases). V was trimmed by 5 bases and J by 11 bases, leaving 15 bases between them. CDR1 is DFQATT, CDR2 SNEGSKA, per germline (reference sequence). CDR3 length equals 11 residues. In DNA form, the CDR3 reads TGCAGTGCTCCGATAACAGGGCCGGCTTTCTTT. Amino acids: CSAPITGPAFF.

This clone has a single count. The V call is TRBV27, the J call TRBJ2-3; unclear D gene. Trimming cost V 6 bases and J 3 bases, with 13 bases left between them. There are 14 residues in the CDR3. Germline V lookup: CDR1 MNHEY, CDR2 SMNVEV (reference sequence). The CDR3 sequence: CASRSLGPTDTQYF. The CDR3 DNA follows: TGTGCCAGCAGGTCTCTTGGGCCGACAGATACGCAGTATTTT.

The chain has TRBV20-1 and TRBJ2-3; TRBD2 is a possible D gene (5 bases). CDR3 length: 12 residues. Per the germline V gene, CDR1 is DFQATT and CDR2 is SNEGSKA (reference sequence). Trimming cost V 3 bases and J 5 bases, with 9 bases left between them. The CDR3 loop reads CSASERGDTQYF. CDR3 in DNA: TGCAGTGCTAGTGAACGGGGAGATACGCAGTATTTT.

This rearrangement joins TRBV7-2 to TRBJ1-5; 9 bases are a match to TRBD1. The CDR3 runs 15 residues. The germline V gene has CDR1 SGHTA and CDR2 FQGNSA. V shed 5 bases, J shed 4 bases, and the junction held 6 bases outside the gene matches. The CDR3 is CASSAGQGENQPQHF. The CDR3 DNA reads TGTGCCAGCAGCGCGGGACAGGGCGAGAATCAGCCCCAGCATTTT.

This chain uses TRBV28 with TRBJ1-6, with 8 bases lining up with TRBD1. The CDR3 sequence is 14 residues long. Germline trimming cut 7 bases from V and 14 bases from J; bases unmatched to any gene: 13. Germline loops: CDR1 MDHEN, CDR2 SYDVKM. CDR3 nucleotide sequence: TGTGCCAGCAACCCGACAGGGGCCCAGGAGTCCCTCCACTTT. Residues: CASNPTGAQESLHF.

The chain links TRBV30 to TRBJ1-1; weak D call: TRBD1 (6 bases). The germline V gene has CDR1 GTSNPN and CDR2 SVGIG (reference sequence). The V and J ends lost 1 base and 8 bases respectively, with 8 bases between them. This CDR3 has 11 residues. The CDR3 DNA reads TGTGCCTGGAGTGGACAGGCCGAAGCTTTCTTT. Its protein is CAWSGQAEAFF.

V is TRBV7-2 and J is TRBJ2-5; 15 bases are a match to TRBD2. The CDR3 sequence is 17 residues long. V gave up 5 bases and J gave up 1 base; unmatched junction bases: 5. CDR1 and CDR2 from the germline V gene are SGHTA and FQGNSA. The CDR3 loop is CASSKGLAGGPQETQYF. For the CDR3, the DNA is TGTGCCAGCAGCAAGGGACTAGCGGGAGGCCCCCAAGAGACCCAGTACTTC.

This clone was detected once. This chain joins TRBV7-3 and TRBJ2-3, with 8 bases identical to TRBD2. Trimming at V came to 5 bases and at J to 4 bases, leaving 5 bases not matched to a gene. Germline V gene sequence: CDR1 SGHTA, CDR2 FQGTGA. CDR3 length equals 14 residues. CDR3 residues: CASSAGLGADTQYF. CDR3 coding DNA: TGTGCCAGCAGCGCGGGACTAGGGGCAGATACGCAGTATTTT.

The chain employs TRBV10-3 and TRBJ2-7, with TRBD1 matching 7 bases. Germline V gene data show CDR1 as ENHRY and CDR2 as SYGVKD. V gave up 4 bases and J gave up 2 bases; unmatched junction bases: 2. The CDR3 totals 13 residues. The CDR3 DNA is TGTGCCATCAGTGGGACAGGCGCCTACGAGCAGTACTTC. Its translation: CAISGTGAYEQYF.

The chain carries TRBV5-1 and TRBJ1-4; D ambiguous. CDR3 length equals 15 residues. The germline CDR1 and CDR2 sequences are SGHRS and YFSETQ. The V end was cut by 4 bases, the J end by 0 bases, with 10 bases between. In DNA, the CDR3 is TGCGCCAGCAGCCCCACCAGTGCAACTAATGAAAAACTGTTTTTT. Its translation: CASSPTSATNEKLFF.

The J gene is TRBJ2-5, the V gene TRBV7-9; a weak D match, TRBD1 (6 bases). This CDR3 has 12 amino acids. Germline V CDR1 and CDR2: SEHNR, FQNEAQ (reference sequence). V lost 5 bases, J lost 3 bases, and 7 bases lay in between. This CDR3 reads CASSRQEETQYF. The DNA of the CDR3 is TGTGCCAGCAGCCGACAGGAAGAGACCCAGTACTTC.

This sequence joins TRBV5-4 and TRBJ1-6, with 11 bases identical to TRBD1. Trimming cost V 3 bases and J 0 bases; bases outside gene matches: 5. Germline CDR1 reads SGHNT; CDR2 reads YYREEE (reference sequence). The CDR3 covers 18 residues. CDR3 bases: TGTGCCAGCAGCTCCGCCGGGACAGGGGGCTCCTATAATTCACCCCTCCACTTT. Translating it yields CASSSAGTGGSYNSPLHF.

The rearrangement joins TRBV20-1 to TRBJ1-1; D not resolved. CDR3 length equals 10 residues. Per germline, CDR1 DFQATT and CDR2 SNEGSKA (reference sequence). The V end lost 4 bases, the J end lost 8 bases, and 8 bases lay between the germline ends. The CDR3 nucleotides read TGCAGTGCTATCACCGGGGAAGCTTTCTTT. Translation: CSAITGEAFF.